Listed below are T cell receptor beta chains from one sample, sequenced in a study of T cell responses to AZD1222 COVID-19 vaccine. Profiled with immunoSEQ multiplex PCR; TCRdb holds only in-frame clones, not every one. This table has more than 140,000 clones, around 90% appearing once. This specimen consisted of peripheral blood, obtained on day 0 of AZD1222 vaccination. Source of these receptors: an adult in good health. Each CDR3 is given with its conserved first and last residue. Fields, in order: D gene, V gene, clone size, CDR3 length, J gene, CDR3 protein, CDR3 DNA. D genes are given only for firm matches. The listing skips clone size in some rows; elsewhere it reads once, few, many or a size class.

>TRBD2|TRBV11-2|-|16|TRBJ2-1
CASSLTSGGWSSEQFF
TGTGCCAGCAGCTTAACATCCGGGGGGTGGTCAAGTGAGCAGTTCTTC
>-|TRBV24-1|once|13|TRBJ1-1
CATSDFKGTEAFF
TGTGCCACCAGTGATTTCAAGGGGACTGAAGCTTTCTTT
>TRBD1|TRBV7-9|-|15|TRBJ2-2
CASSLDRGNTGELFF
TGTGCCAGCAGCTTAGACAGGGGGAACACCGGGGAGCTGTTTTTT
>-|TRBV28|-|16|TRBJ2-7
CASSMVDSGSSYEQYF
TGTGCCAGCAGTATGGTTGACAGCGGCAGCTCCTACGAGCAGTACTTC
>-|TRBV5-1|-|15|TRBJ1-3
CASSFQGDFGNTIYF
TGCGCCAGCAGCTTTCAGGGCGACTTTGGAAACACCATATATTTT
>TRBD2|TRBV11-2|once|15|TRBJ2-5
CASSPEAGLQETQYF
TGTGCCAGCAGCCCCGAAGCGGGGTTGCAAGAGACCCAGTACTTC
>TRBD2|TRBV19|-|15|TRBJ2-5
CASSPLSGGEETQYF
TGTGCCAGTAGTCCATTGTCGGGGGGAGAGGAGACCCAGTACTTC
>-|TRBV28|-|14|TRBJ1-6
CASNQLDNNSPLHF
TGTGCCAGCAACCAATTGGATAATAATTCACCCCTCCACTTT
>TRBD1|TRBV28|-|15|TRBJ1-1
CASSFFDRGSTEAFF
TGTGCCAGCAGTTTCTTCGACAGGGGAAGCACTGAAGCTTTCTTT
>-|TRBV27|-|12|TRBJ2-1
CASHRVGNEQFF
TGTGCCAGCCATAGGGTTGGCAATGAGCAGTTCTTC
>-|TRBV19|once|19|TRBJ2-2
CASSIGLFGLARDTGELFF
TGTGCCAGTAGTATCGGGTTGTTTGGGCTCGCGAGAGACACCGGGGAGCTGTTTTTT
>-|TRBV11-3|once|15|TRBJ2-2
CASSTGGLNTGELFF
TGTGCCAGCAGCACGGGGGGCCTTAACACCGGGGAGCTGTTTTTT
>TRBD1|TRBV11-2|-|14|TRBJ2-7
CASRKTGGSYEQYF
TGTGCCAGCAGGAAGACAGGGGGCTCCTACGAGCAGTACTTC
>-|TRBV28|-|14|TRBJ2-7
CASSSRPGTSEQYF
TGTGCCAGCAGTTCCCGACCGGGGACCAGCGAGCAGTACTTC
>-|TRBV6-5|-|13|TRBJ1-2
CASSYGVGYGYTF
TGTGCCAGCAGTTACGGGGTGGGGTATGGCTACACCTTC
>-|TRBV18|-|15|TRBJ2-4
CASSPTQVAKNIQYF
TGTGCCAGCTCACCAACCCAGGTAGCCAAAAACATTCAGTACTTC
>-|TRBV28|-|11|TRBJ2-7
CASSLRVEQYF
TGTGCCAGCAGTTTAAGGGTCGAGCAGTACTTC
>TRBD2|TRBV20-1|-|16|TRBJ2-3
CSASDQGLAKQDTQYF
TGCAGTGCTAGTGATCAGGGACTAGCAAAACAAGATACGCAGTATTTT
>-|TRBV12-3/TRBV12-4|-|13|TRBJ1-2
CASSPGRAYGYTF
TGTGCCAGCAGCCCGGGCAGGGCCTATGGCTACACCTTC
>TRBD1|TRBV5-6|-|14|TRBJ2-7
CASSPQQGSWEQYF
TGTGCCAGCAGCCCACAACAGGGGTCGTGGGAGCAGTACTTC
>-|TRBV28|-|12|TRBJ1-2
CASSIRGFIYTF
TGTGCCAGCAGTATCCGGGGGTTCATTTACACCTTC
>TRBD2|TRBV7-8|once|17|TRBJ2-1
CASSLTGLAGEWDEQFF
TGTGCCAGCAGCTTAACCGGACTAGCGGGAGAGTGGGATGAGCAGTTCTTC
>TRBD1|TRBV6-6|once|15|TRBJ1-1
CASSSTGIMNTEAFF
TGTGCCAGCAGTTCGACAGGGATAATGAACACTGAAGCTTTCTTT
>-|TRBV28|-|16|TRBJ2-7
CASSPRGVARLYEQYF
TGTGCCAGCAGTCCCAGGGGGGTCGCCCGCCTCTACGAGCAGTACTTC
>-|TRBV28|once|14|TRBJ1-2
CASSSSSYTENYTF
TGTGCCAGCAGCTCGAGCTCCTATACCGAAAACTACACCTTC
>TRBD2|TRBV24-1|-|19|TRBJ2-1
CATSDPLPRLAGGFDEQFF
TGTGCCACCAGTGACCCCCTACCTCGACTAGCGGGAGGATTCGATGAGCAGTTCTTC
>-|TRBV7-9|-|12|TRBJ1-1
CASSLMDTEAFF
TGTGCCAGCAGCTTAATGGACACTGAAGCTTTCTTT
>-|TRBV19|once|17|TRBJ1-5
CASRKSRAQSSNQPQHF
TGTGCCAGTAGAAAATCCCGGGCACAGAGTAGCAATCAGCCCCAGCATTTT
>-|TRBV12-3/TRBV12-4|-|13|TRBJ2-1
CASSSLWANEQFF
TGTGCCAGCAGCTCGTTGTGGGCCAATGAGCAGTTCTTC
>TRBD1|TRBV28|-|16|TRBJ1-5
CASSARQGRVNQPQHF
TGTGCCAGCAGTGCCAGACAGGGCCGGGTAAATCAGCCCCAGCATTTT
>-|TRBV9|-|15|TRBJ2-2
CASSVDGSNTGELFF
TGTGCCAGCAGCGTCGACGGTTCGAACACCGGGGAGCTGTTTTTT
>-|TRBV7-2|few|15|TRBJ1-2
CASSLAPGANYGYTF
TGTGCCAGCAGCTTAGCGCCAGGGGCTAACTATGGCTACACCTTC
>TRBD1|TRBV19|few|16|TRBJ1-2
CASSIPETGTVYGYTF
TGTGCCAGTAGTATCCCCGAGACAGGGACGGTCTATGGCTACACCTTC
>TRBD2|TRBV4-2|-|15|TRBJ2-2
CASSQYLGGDGELFF
TGTGCCAGCAGCCAGTACCTGGGAGGGGACGGGGAGCTGTTTTTT
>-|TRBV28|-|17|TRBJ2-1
CASSSHAMGRSYNEQFF
TGTGCCAGCAGTTCCCATGCTATGGGGAGGTCCTACAATGAGCAGTTCTTC
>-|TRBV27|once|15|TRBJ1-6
CASSPLSGINSPLHF
TGTGCCAGCAGTCCCCTGAGCGGGATTAATTCACCCCTCCACTTT
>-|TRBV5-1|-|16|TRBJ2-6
CASSISTVAGANVLTF
TGCGCCAGCAGCATAAGTACAGTGGCCGGGGCCAACGTCCTGACTTTC
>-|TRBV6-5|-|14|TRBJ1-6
CASSPDSNNSPLHF
TGTGCCAGCAGTCCGGACAGCAATAATTCACCCCTCCACTTT
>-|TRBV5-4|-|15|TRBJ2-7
CASSHLPGPDNEQYF
TGTGCCAGCAGTCATCTACCGGGACCCGATAACGAGCAGTACTTC
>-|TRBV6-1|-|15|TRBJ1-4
CASSESGRENEKLFF
TGTGCCAGCAGTGAAAGCGGCAGGGAGAATGAAAAACTGTTTTTT